The 13 T cell receptor beta chains below all came from one sample that was sequenced in a study of cytomegalovirus exposure and HLA in healthy donors. Primers included in the PCR were 60 Vbeta and 13 Jbeta primers. The protocol was immunoSEQ multiplex PCR, while the TCRdb copy is restricted to in-frame clones and leaves out a portion. The sample consists of 150,000 to 200,000 clones, 70% to 80% of them appearing once. The specimen was PBMCs. The source is a man in his late teens or twenties in good health and CMV-seropositive.

This rearrangement joins TRBV29-1 to TRBJ2-1, with no clear D. This CDR3 spans 14 amino acids. Germline V CDR1 and CDR2: SQVTM, ANQGSEA. V was shortened by 8 bases and J by 4 bases, with 18 bases between the two germline ends. The DNA for the CDR3 is TGCAGCTCCCAAGACACCCAATTTTACAATGAGCAGTTCTTC. Translated: CSSQDTQFYNEQFF.

The chain employs TRBV7-9 and TRBJ2-7; 9 bases line up with TRBD2. The CDR3 is 15 amino acids. Per germline, CDR1 SEHNR and CDR2 FQNEAQ (reference sequence). V dropped 6 bases and J dropped 6; count of bases not matched to a gene: 12. CDR3 bases: TGTGCCAGCAGGGACTTAGCGGGAGCGGCCGGCGAGCAGTACTTC. Residues: CASRDLAGAAGEQYF.

This chain joins TRBV2 and TRBJ2-7; TRBD1 matches 7 bases. There are 14 residues in the CDR3. V shed 4 bases, J shed 5 bases, and the junction held 8 bases outside the gene matches. CDR1 SNHLY and CDR2 FYNNEI come from the germline V gene. The CDR3: CASSGDSLGHEQYF. Here the CDR3 DNA reads TGTGCCAGCAGTGGGGACAGCCTGGGGCACGAGCAGTACTTC.

The rearrangement uses TRBV28 and TRBJ1-4; unclear D gene. The CDR3 covers 15 residues. The V and J ends lost 5 bases and 5 bases respectively, with 15 bases between them. Germline assignment: CDR1 MDHEN and CDR2 SYDVKM. In nucleotides, the CDR3 is TGTGCCAGCAGTCTCACGGACGGGAGGAATGAAAAACTGTTTTTT. It translates to CASSLTDGRNEKLFF.

This clone was picked up one time. This chain joins TRBV5-6 and TRBJ2-7, with D perhaps matching TRBD2 (6 bases). This CDR3 is built from 15 residues. V dropped 3 bases and J dropped 4 bases, with 17 bases sitting between them. CDR1 is SGHDT, CDR2 YYEEEE, per germline. The CDR3 nucleotides are TGTGCCAGCAGCTCCCGGGGGAGACAGATTTACGAGCAGTACTTC. Translation: CASSSRGRQIYEQYF.

The chain couples TRBV6-5 to TRBJ1-2; no definite D call. V lost 7 bases to trimming and J lost 6 bases, with 21 bases between them. CDR3 length: 15 residues. Germline V gene sequence: CDR1 MNHEY, CDR2 SVGAGI. CDR3 amino acids: CASNNRPMGEDGYTF. Written as DNA, the CDR3 is TGTGCCAGCAACAATCGACCCATGGGAGAGGATGGCTACACCTTC.

The chain carries TRBV9 and TRBJ2-1; D call uncertain. The CDR3 is 15 residues long. CDR1 SGDLS and CDR2 YYNGEE come from the germline V gene. The germline V and J ends were trimmed by 3 bases and 3 bases, with 13 bases remaining between them. CDR3 sequence reads: CASSGGVEYYNEQFF. CDR3 in DNA: TGTGCCAGCAGCGGAGGAGTGGAGTACTACAATGAGCAGTTCTTC.

This sequence joins TRBV7-2 and TRBJ1-1; D ambiguous. Trimming removed 5 bases at V and 0 bases at J, with 10 bases between. CDR1 is SGHTA and CDR2 is FQGNSA in the germline V gene. This CDR3 contains 14 residues. The CDR3 here is CASSLYLVNTEAFF. DNA of the CDR3: TGTGCCAGCAGCCTTTACCTAGTGAACACTGAAGCTTTCTTT.

This chain joins TRBV4-3 and TRBJ2-7; D may be TRBD1 (5 bases). Trimming shortened V by 0 bases and J by 5 bases, and 14 bases separated the two germline ends. Germline-derived CDR1 and CDR2 are LGHNA and YSLEER. The CDR3 spans 15 residues. The CDR3 coding sequence is TGCGCCAGCAGCCAAGAAGGGCAGGGCAGGCACGAGCAGTACTTC. Protein sequence: CASSQEGQGRHEQYF.

About this clone: A junction boundary mismatches the germline segment, possibly from a read error. V usage is TRBV4-2 and J usage is TRBJ2-6; 10 nucleotides agree with TRBD1. This CDR3 is built from 16 residues. The V gene's germline CDR1 is LGHNA and CDR2 YNFKEQ. The CDR3 sequence is CASSRDRGSGANGLTF. DNA for the CDR3: TGTGCCAGCAGCCGGGACAGGGGCTCTGGGGCCAACGGCCTGACTTTC.

V is TRBV5-4 and J is TRBJ1-4, with 7 positions matching TRBD1. The CDR3 has 14 residues. CDR1 and CDR2 (germline): SGHNT, YYREEE (reference sequence). Trimming cost V 5 bases and J 8 bases; bases outside gene matches: 9. The CDR3 region is CASRMDRNGEKLFF. In DNA form, the CDR3 reads TGTGCCAGCAGAATGGACAGGAACGGCGAAAAACTGTTTTTT.

Only one count was recorded for this clone. The J gene is TRBJ2-3, the V gene TRBV2, with TRBD2 matching over 10 bases. CDR1 SNHLY and CDR2 FYNNEI come from the germline V gene. Trimming removed 8 bases from V and 1 base from J; junction bases left unmatched: 9. CDR3 size: 16 residues. Written as DNA, the CDR3 is TGTGCCAGCTCTCCCCCCGGGACTAGCGGCACAGATACGCAGTATTTT. Translated, it gives CASSPPGTSGTDTQYF.

This chain connects TRBV4-1 to TRBJ2-1; 13 bases fit TRBD2. This CDR3 region has 15 residues. With V trimmed by 6 bases and J by 8 bases, 7 bases remained unmatched. CDR1 and CDR2 from the germline V gene are MGHRA and YSYEKL. CDR3 sequence (DNA): TGCGCCAGCAGACAAACTAGCGGGGGGGCCGATGAGCAGTTCTTC. The encoded protein is CASRQTSGGADEQFF.